The 24 T cell receptor beta chains reported below all come from one sample, sequenced in a study of glioma-infiltrating T cells after dendritic cell vaccination. Here immunoSEQ multiplex PCR was the method, and the copy in TCRdb shows in-frame clones only, minus some. Of about 50,000 clones in the sample, about 84% were seen once. Time point meaning: after dendritic cell vaccination, including at tumor progression/relapse. The specimen comprised blood, sampled after dendritic cell vaccination. The receptors stem from a human donor with glioblastoma.

This clone was seen just once. The rearrangement joins TRBV5-1 to TRBJ2-7; 7 nucleotides agree with TRBD2. The CDR3 extends over 16 amino acids. Looked up from germline, CDR1 is SGHRS and CDR2 is YFSETQ. J lost 3 bases, V lost 3 bases, and 12 bases had no gene match. This CDR3 is CASSSASGGGYYEQYF. CDR3 coding DNA: TGCGCCAGCAGCTCGGCTTCAGGCGGGGGTTACTACGAGCAGTACTTC.

The J gene is TRBJ1-2, the V gene TRBV6-5, with D uncertain. V lost 0 bases to trimming and J lost 5 bases, with 13 bases between them. Per germline, CDR1 MNHEY and CDR2 SVGAGI. This CDR3 spans 15 amino acids. CDR3 region: CASSYSEGEGYGYTF. The CDR3 DNA follows: TGTGCCAGCAGTTACTCGGAGGGAGAAGGGTATGGCTACACCTTC.

The gene calls are TRBV7-3 and TRBJ1-3; D not resolved. Germline V gene sequence: CDR1 SGHTA, CDR2 FQGTGA. CDR3 length: 15 amino acids. V lost 5 bases to trimming and J lost 4 bases, with 15 bases between them. The CDR3 here is CASSTSGAPGNTIYF. DNA for the CDR3: TGTGCCAGCAGCACCTCGGGAGCCCCAGGAAACACCATATATTTT. Supplemented by reference TRBV7-3 and TRBJ1-3, the full variable domain reads GAGVSQTPSNKVTEKGKYVELRCDPISGHTALYWYRQSLGQGPEFLIYFQGTGAADDSGLPNDRFFAVRPEGSVSTLKIQRTERGDSAVYLCASSTSGAPGNTIYFGEGSWLTVV.

This clone has a single count. The genes are TRBV27 and TRBJ2-7; 10 bases are a match to TRBD2. The germline gives CDR1 MNHEY, CDR2 SMNVEV (reference sequence). V gave up 5 bases and J gave up 2 bases; unmatched junction bases: 12. The CDR3 runs to 17 residues. CDR3 coding DNA: TGTGCCAGCAGTCCTAGCGGGGGCGGGGGAGACACCTACGAGCAGTACTTC. This translates into CASSPSGGGGDTYEQYF.

The V call is TRBV5-6, the J call TRBJ2-3; 9 bases match TRBD2. This CDR3 contains 16 residues. V lost 5 bases, J lost 0 bases, and 7 bases stayed unmatched. The germline CDR1 and CDR2 sequences are SGHDT and YYEEEE. The CDR3 reads CASRRIAGVSTDTQYF. As DNA, the CDR3 is TGTGCCAGCAGACGTATAGCGGGGGTTAGCACAGATACGCAGTATTTT.

The chain recombines TRBV7-3 with TRBJ1-2, with TRBD1 matching 7 bases. Germline values: CDR1 SGHTA, CDR2 FQGTGA. Trimming took 4 bases from V and 7 from J; bases not matched to a gene: 6. This CDR3 region has 13 residues. The CDR3 nucleotides are TGTGCCAGCAGCTCCGACAGGGTATCTGGCTACACCTTC. Its protein product is CASSSDRVSGYTF.

The chain recombines TRBV11-2 with TRBJ2-7; D not resolved. The V end was cut by 6 bases, the J end by 1 base, with 10 bases between. Per germline, CDR1 SGHAT and CDR2 FQNNGV. This CDR3 spans 13 amino acids. The CDR3 DNA is TGTGCCAGCAGATCACCGAGTTCCTACGAGCAGTACTTC. Amino acid sequence: CASRSPSSYEQYF.

This chain uses TRBV7-9 with TRBJ2-7; no clear D. Germline assignment: CDR1 SEHNR and CDR2 FQNEAQ (reference sequence). V was pared by 1 base and J by 3 bases, with 7 bases between. The CDR3 is made up of 13 amino acids. CDR3: CASSLVPHYEQYF. The CDR3 nucleotides are TGTGCCAGCAGCTTAGTTCCCCACTACGAGCAGTACTTC.

V gene TRBV28 combines with J gene TRBJ2-2; tentatively, D is TRBD2 (5 bases). Trimming shortened V by 3 bases and J by 7 bases, and 15 bases separated the two germline ends. The germline V gene has CDR1 MDHEN and CDR2 SYDVKM. The CDR3 runs 15 residues. The CDR3 sequence: CASSFSAPVGGELFF. The DNA for the CDR3 is TGTGCCAGCAGTTTTAGCGCCCCTGTTGGCGGGGAGCTGTTTTTT.

In its sample, this clone was seen a few times. The chain recombines TRBV12-5 with TRBJ1-5; D is unresolved. Germline V gene data show CDR1 as LGHNT and CDR2 as FRNRAP. The CDR3 sequence is 13 residues long. The V end lost 1 base, the J end lost 5 bases, and 6 bases lay between the germline ends. Here the CDR3 reads CASGLAPDQPQHF. CDR3 in DNA: TGTGCTAGTGGTTTGGCTCCCGATCAGCCCCAGCATTTT.

This chain links TRBV6-5 with TRBJ1-3; D is perhaps TRBD1 (5 bases). The V gene lost 5 bases and the J gene lost 4 bases, with 9 bases spanning the gap. Germline CDR1 is MNHEY and CDR2 is SVGAGI. This CDR3 has 13 amino acids. The CDR3 is CASSQDSGNTIYF. DNA of the CDR3: TGTGCCAGCAGTCAAGACAGCGGAAACACCATATATTTT.

The V gene is TRBV6-5, the J gene TRBJ1-1; D not certain. The germline gives CDR1 MNHEY, CDR2 SVGAGI. V was shortened by 5 bases and J by 1 base, with 14 bases between the two germline ends. The CDR3 is 15 residues long. The CDR3, as DNA: TGTGCCAGCAGTCCCCCGCCGGGTCGGAACACTGAAGCTTTCTTT. Its translation is CASSPPPGRNTEAFF.

This rearrangement joins TRBV7-6 to TRBJ1-6; tentatively, D is TRBD1 (5 bases). V dropped 7 bases and J dropped 7 bases, with 14 bases sitting between them. Germline CDR1 SGHVS, CDR2 FNYEAQ. The CDR3 runs to 14 residues. The CDR3 DNA sequence: TGTGCCAGCACCCCAGGGTTGAGGAATTCACCCCTCCACTTT. Encoded protein: CASTPGLRNSPLHF.

This sequence joins TRBV5-6 and TRBJ2-2; maybe TRBD2 (6 bases). CDR1 SGHDT and CDR2 YYEEEE come from the germline V gene. The CDR3 spans 15 residues. Trimming shortened V by 2 bases and J by 5 bases, and 13 bases separated the two germline ends. The CDR3 DNA follows: TGTGCCAGCAGCTTATCCGGGGGTGGGACCGGGGAGCTGTTTTTT. Translation gives CASSLSGGGTGELFF.

The chain uses TRBV9 and TRBJ1-1; 7 bases align to TRBD1. V trimming: 4 bases; J trimming: 4 bases; junction bases outside the gene matches: 7. CDR3 length: 14 residues. From germline, CDR1 is SGDLS and CDR2 YYNGEE. CDR3 residues: CASSQMAGGTEAFF. As DNA, the CDR3 is TGTGCCAGCAGCCAAATGGCAGGGGGCACTGAAGCTTTCTTT.

The chain uses TRBV9 and TRBJ1-2; D is possibly TRBD1 (6 bases). The CDR3 consists of 14 residues. V was trimmed by 3 bases and J by 4 bases, leaving 13 bases between them. Germline V gives CDR1 SGDLS, CDR2 YYNGEE. The CDR3 DNA sequence: TGTGCCAGCAGCGCCCTGGACAGCCGCTATGGCTACACCTTC. Translated, it gives CASSALDSRYGYTF.

V gene TRBV5-1 combines with J gene TRBJ2-5, with 7 nucleotides matching TRBD2. This CDR3 has 15 amino acids. Losses at the gene ends were 5 bases for V and 3 bases for J; bases not matched to a gene: 10. Germline CDR1 and CDR2: SGHRS and YFSETQ. CDR3 region: CASRAGGGQKETQYF. The CDR3 DNA follows: TGCGCCAGCAGGGCGGGCGGGGGTCAGAAAGAGACCCAGTACTTC. The whole variable domain, filled in from reference TRBV5-1 and TRBJ2-5, reads KAGVTQTPRYLIKTRGQQVTLSCSPISGHRSVSWYQQTPGQGLQFLFEYFSETQRNKGNFPGRFSGRQFSNSRSEMNVSTLELGDSALYLCASRAGGGQKETQYFGPGTRLLVL.

This clone has a single count. This chain connects TRBV4-3 to TRBJ2-7; the D gene is possibly TRBD2 (6 bases). CDR1 and CDR2 (germline): LGHNA, YSLEER. There are 16 residues in the CDR3. Trimming pared 0 bases from V and 2 bases from J, leaving 14 bases between. The CDR3 here is CASSQEWGDRAYEQYF. In nucleotides, the CDR3 is TGCGCCAGCAGCCAAGAGTGGGGGGACCGAGCCTACGAGCAGTACTTC.

The chain is built from TRBV5-6 and TRBJ2-5; perhaps TRBD2 as D (5 bases). CDR1 and CDR2 (germline): SGHDT, YYEEEE. The CDR3 sequence is 15 residues long. Trimming left V 3 bases short and J 5 bases short, with 17 bases between. CDR3 region: CASSSTLAPGETQYF. The CDR3 bases are TGTGCCAGCAGCTCCACGCTAGCACCGGGGGAGACCCAGTACTTC.

The rearrangement uses TRBV7-2 and TRBJ2-7; D perhaps matches TRBD2 (5 bases). CDR1 is SGHTA and CDR2 is FQGNSA in the germline V gene. Between the trimmed V and J ends, which lost 0 bases and 2 bases, there was a span of 14 bases. The CDR3 consists of 16 residues. CDR3 region: CASSLALRAAAYEQYF. The CDR3 nucleotides are TGTGCCAGCAGCTTAGCGCTCAGAGCGGCCGCCTACGAGCAGTACTTC.

This clone is a singleton in its sample. The chain couples TRBV4-1 to TRBJ1-2, with unresolved D. The CDR3 length is 15 residues. The V gene's germline CDR1 is MGHRA and CDR2 YSYEKL. The germline V and J ends were trimmed by 0 bases and 5 bases, with 13 bases remaining between them. This CDR3 reads CASSQDPTLTYGYTF. In DNA form, the CDR3 reads TGCGCCAGCAGCCAAGATCCGACACTGACGTATGGCTACACCTTC.

This clone was detected only a few times. The gene calls are TRBV18 and TRBJ2-1, with 8 bases matching TRBD1. The CDR3 is 16 amino acids. The germline V gene encodes CDR1 KGHSH and CDR2 LQKENI. J gave up 7 bases and V 4 bases, and 12 bases lay outside the gene matches. CDR3 nucleotide sequence: TGTGCCAGCTCACGGACCGGGACAGGAGTGTTAAATGAGCAGTTCTTC. Its translation is CASSRTGTGVLNEQFF.

This clone was observed a few times. CDR3 amino acids: CATSGQGTYNEQFF. The CDR3 nucleotides are TGTGCCACCAGCGGTCAGGGGACCTACAATGAGCAGTTCTTC. The chain employs TRBV15 and TRBJ2-1; tentatively, D is TRBD1 (6 bases). The length of the CDR3 is 14 residues. Per the germline V gene, CDR1 is LNHNV and CDR2 is YYDKDF (reference sequence). With 5 bases removed from V and 2 bases from J, the gap between germline ends came to 10 bases.

The CDR3 sequence is CASRGQGIGSPLHF. The CDR3 nucleotides read TGTGCCAGCAGGGGACAGGGAATAGGCTCACCCCTCCACTTT. The V and J genes are TRBV28 and TRBJ1-6; 9 nucleotides line up with TRBD1. Germline CDR1 is MDHEN and CDR2 is SYDVKM. V lost 6 bases, J lost 10 bases, and 7 bases stayed unmatched. The CDR3 spans 14 residues.